This T cell receptor beta chain appears in the sequencing data of a study of blood T cell repertoires in COVID-19. Study overall: Italy, Spain and the United States were the sources of the convalescent and acute COVID-19 samples. The cDNA or gDNA used as material had been derived from T cells, B-cell-depleted T cells, or PBMCs.

As handled by the study authors: Counts of nucleated cells, estimated from reference gene primer amplification, were obtained. Only in-frame clones appear in the TCRdb table, and some are missing; sequencing was by immunoSEQ multiplex PCR. The DNA gave D and trimming, while V, J and clone size come from that table. The table lists some 100,000 clones, 87% of them singletons, with approximately 7.7% in the top ten. CDR3 size: 16 residues. V was cut by 2 bases and J by 4 bases, with 18 bases left in between. Germline lookup yields CDR1 SGHVS and CDR2 FQNEAQ. The material sequenced was peripheral blood. This clonotype originated in a human donor in a cohort sampled during active COVID-19. The genes are TRBV7-8 and TRBJ2-7; a possible D gene is TRBD1 (5 bases). The CDR3 is CASSLIPLRQIYEQYF. In DNA form, the CDR3 reads TGTGCCAGCAGCTTAATACCCCTGAGACAGATATACGAGCAGTACTTC.